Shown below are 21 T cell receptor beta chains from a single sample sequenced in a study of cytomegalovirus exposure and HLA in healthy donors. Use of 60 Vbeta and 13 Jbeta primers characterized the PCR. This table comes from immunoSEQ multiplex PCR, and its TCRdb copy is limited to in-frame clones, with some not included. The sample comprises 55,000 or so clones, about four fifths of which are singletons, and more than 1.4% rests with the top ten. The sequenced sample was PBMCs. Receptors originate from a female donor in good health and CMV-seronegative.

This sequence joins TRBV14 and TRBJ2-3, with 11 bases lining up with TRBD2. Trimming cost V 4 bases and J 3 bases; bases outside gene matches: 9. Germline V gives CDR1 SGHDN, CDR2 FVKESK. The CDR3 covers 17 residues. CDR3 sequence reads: CASSLAGGPNGTDTQYF. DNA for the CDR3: TGTGCCAGCAGCCTAGCGGGGGGGCCGAATGGAACAGATACGCAGTATTTT.

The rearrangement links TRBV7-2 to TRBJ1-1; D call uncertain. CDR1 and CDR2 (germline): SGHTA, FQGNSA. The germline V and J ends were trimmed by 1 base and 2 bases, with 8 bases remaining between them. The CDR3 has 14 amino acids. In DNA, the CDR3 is TGTGCCAGCAGCTTAGTGGTCCTAAACACTGAAGCTTTCTTT. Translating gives CASSLVVLNTEAFF.

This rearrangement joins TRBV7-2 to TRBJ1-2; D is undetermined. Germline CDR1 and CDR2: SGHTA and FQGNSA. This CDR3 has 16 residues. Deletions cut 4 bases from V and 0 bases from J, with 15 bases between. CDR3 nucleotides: TGTGCCAGCAGCTCGAGGAGGGCCGCATCTAACTATGGCTACACCTTC. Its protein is CASSSRRAASNYGYTF.

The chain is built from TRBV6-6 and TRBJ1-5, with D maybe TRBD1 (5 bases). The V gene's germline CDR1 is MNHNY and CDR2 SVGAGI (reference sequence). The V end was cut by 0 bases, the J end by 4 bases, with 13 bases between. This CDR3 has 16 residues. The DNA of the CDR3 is TGTGCCAGCAGTTACTCGATAAGGGGAGGGAATCAGCCCCAGCATTTT. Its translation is CASSYSIRGGNQPQHF.

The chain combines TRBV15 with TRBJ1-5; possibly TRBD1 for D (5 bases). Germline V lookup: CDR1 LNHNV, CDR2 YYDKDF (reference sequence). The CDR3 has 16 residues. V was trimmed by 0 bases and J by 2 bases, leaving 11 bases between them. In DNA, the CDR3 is TGTGCCACCAGCAGAGATCGCCAGGGTGGCAATCAGCCCCAGCATTTT. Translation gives CATSRDRQGGNQPQHF. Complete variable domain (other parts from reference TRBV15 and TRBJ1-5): DAMVIQNPRYQVTQFGKPVTLSCSQTLNHNVMYWYQQKSSQAPKLLFHYYDKDFNNEADTPDNFQSRRPNTSFCFLDIRSPGLGDTAMYLCATSRDRQGGNQPQHFGDGTRLSIL.

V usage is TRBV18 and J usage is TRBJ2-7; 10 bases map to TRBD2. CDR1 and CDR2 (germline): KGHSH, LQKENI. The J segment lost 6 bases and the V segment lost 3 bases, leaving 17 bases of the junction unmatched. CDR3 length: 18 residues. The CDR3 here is CASSPGRLAGRFGSEQYF. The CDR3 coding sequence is TGTGCCAGCTCACCGGGGCGACTAGCGGGTCGCTTCGGGTCCGAGCAGTACTTC.

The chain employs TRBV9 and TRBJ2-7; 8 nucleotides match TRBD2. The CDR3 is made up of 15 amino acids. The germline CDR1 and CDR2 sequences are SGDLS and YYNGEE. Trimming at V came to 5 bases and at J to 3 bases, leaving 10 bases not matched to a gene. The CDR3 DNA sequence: TGTGCCAGCAGTCAGGGCGGGGGGTCCATCTACGAGCAGTACGTC. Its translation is CASSQGGGSIYEQYV.

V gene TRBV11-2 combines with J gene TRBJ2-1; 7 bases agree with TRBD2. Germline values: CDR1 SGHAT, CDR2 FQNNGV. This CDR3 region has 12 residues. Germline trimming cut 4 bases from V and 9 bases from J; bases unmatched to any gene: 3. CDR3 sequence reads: CASSSTSIEQFF. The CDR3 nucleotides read TGTGCCAGCAGCTCGACTAGCATTGAGCAGTTCTTC.

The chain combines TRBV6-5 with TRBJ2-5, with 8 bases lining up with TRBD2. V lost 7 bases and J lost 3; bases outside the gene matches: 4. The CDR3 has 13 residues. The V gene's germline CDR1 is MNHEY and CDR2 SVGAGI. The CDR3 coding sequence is TGTGCCAGCACCTATAGCGGGGAAGAGACCCAGTACTTC. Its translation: CASTYSGEETQYF.

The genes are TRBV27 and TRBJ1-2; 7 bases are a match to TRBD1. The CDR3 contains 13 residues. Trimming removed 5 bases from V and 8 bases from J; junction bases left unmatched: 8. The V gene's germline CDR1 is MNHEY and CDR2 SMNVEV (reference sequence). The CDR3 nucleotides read TGTGCCAGCAGTCGACAGGGCCCTCAGGGCTACACCTTC. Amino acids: CASSRQGPQGYTF.

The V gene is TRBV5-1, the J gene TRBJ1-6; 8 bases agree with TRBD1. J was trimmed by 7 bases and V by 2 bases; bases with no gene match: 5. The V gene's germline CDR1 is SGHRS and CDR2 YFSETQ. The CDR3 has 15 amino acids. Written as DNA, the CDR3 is TGCGCCAGCAGCTTTCAGGGGGCAGAGAATTCACCCCTCCACTTT. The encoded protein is CASSFQGAENSPLHF. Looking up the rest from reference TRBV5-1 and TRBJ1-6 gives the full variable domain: KAGVTQTPRYLIKTRGQQVTLSCSPISGHRSVSWYQQTPGQGLQFLFEYFSETQRNKGNFPGRFSGRQFSNSRSEMNVSTLELGDSALYLCASSFQGAENSPLHFGNGTRLTVT.

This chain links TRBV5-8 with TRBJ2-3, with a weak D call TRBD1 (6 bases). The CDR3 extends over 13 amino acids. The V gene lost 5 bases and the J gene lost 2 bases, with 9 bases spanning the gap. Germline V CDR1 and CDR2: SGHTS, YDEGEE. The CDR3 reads CASRGALTDTQYF. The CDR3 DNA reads TGTGCCAGCAGGGGGGCCCTCACAGATACGCAGTATTTT.

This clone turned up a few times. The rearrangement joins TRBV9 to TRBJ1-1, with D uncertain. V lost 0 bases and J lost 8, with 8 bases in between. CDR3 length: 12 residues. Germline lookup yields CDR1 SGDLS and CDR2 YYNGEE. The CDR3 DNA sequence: TGTGCCAGCAGCGTAGTGGGCAGAGAAGCTTTCTTT. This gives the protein CASSVVGREAFF.

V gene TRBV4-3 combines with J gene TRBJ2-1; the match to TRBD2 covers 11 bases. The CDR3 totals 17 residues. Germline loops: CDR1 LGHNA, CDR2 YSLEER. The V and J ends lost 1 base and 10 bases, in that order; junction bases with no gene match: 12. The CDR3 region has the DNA TGCGCCAGCAGCCAAGTTGCGGCTAGCGGGGGGTCCCGGGAGCAGTTCTTC. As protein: CASSQVAASGGSREQFF.

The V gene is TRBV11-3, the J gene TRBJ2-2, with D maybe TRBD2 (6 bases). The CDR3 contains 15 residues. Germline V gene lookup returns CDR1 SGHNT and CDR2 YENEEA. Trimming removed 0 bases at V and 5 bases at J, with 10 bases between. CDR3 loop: CASSLDSGRTGELFF. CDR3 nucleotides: TGTGCCAGCAGCTTAGATTCAGGGAGGACCGGGGAGCTGTTTTTT.

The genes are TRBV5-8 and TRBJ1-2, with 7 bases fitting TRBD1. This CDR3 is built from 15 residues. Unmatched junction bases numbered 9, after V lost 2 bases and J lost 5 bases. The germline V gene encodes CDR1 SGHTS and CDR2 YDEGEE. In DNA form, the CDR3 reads TGTGCCAGCAGCTTCGGTCGAGGCAGGGGGTATGGCTACACCTTC. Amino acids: CASSFGRGRGYGYTF.

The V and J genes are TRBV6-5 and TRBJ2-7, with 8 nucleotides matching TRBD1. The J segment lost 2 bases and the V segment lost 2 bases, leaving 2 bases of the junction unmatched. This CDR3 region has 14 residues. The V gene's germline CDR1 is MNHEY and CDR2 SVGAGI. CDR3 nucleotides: TGTGCCAGCAGTTACCGGACAGGGCCCTACGAGCAGTACTTC. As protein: CASSYRTGPYEQYF.

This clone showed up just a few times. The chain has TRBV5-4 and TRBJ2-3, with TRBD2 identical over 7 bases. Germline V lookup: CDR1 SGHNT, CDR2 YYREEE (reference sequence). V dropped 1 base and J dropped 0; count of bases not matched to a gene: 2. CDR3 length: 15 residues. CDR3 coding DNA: TGTGCCAGCAGCTTGTTGCGGGGGAGCACAGATACGCAGTATTTT. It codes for CASSLLRGSTDTQYF.

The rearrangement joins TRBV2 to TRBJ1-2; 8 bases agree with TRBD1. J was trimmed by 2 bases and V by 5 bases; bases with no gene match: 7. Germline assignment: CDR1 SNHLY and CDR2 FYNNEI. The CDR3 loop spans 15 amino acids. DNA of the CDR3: TGTGCCAGCAGTCCACGGACAGGGACGAACTATGGCTACACCTTC. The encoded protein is CASSPRTGTNYGYTF.

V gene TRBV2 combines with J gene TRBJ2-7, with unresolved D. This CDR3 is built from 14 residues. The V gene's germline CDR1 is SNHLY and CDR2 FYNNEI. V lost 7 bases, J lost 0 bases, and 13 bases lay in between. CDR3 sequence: CASNLRHLSYEQYF. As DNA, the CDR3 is TGTGCCAGCAATCTCAGACACCTCTCCTACGAGCAGTACTTC.

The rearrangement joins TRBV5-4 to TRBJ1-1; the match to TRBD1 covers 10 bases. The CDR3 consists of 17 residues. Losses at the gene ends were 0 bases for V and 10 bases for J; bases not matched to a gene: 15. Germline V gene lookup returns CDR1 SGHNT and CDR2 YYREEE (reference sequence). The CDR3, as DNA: TGTGCCAGCAGCTTGGCCAGGGACAGGGGACCCCTGGGGGGAGCTTTCTTT. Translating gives CASSLARDRGPLGGAFF.